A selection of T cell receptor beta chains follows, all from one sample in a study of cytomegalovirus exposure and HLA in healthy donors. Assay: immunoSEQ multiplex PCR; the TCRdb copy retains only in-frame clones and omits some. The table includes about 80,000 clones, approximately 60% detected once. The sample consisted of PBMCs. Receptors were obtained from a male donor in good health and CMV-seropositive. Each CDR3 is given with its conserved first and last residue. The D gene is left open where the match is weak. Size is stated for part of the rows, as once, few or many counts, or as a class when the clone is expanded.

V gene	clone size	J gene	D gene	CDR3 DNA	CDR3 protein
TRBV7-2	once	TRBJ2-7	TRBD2	TGTGCCAGCAGCTTAGTTGGGGCGGGGGGCCCCTACGAGCAGTACTTC	CASSLVGAGGPYEQYF
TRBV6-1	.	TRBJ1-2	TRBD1	TGTGCCAGCAGTACCCGCCGACAGGGGTCGGATGGCTACACCTTC	CASSTRRQGSDGYTF
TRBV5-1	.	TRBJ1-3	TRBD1	TGCGCCTGCAGCCCGGACAGGGCCAACTCTGGAAACACCATATATTTT	CACSPDRANSGNTIYF
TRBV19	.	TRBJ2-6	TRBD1	TGTGCCAGCGGGGAGACAGGGACTGGGGCCAACGTCCTGACTTTC	CASGETGTGANVLTF
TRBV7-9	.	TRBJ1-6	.	TGTGCCAGCAGCTTGGGCAATAATTCACCCCTCCACTTT	CASSLGNNSPLHF
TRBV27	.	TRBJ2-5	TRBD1	TGTGCCAGCAGTTCCGACAGGGAACGAAGCCTCTCCCAGTTGACCCAGTACTTC	CASSSDRERSLSQLTQYF
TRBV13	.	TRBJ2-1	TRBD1	TGTGCCAGCAGCCCAAGACAGGGGATTGTGTCCTACAATGAGCAGTTCTTC	CASSPRQGIVSYNEQFF
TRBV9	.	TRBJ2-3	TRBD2	TGTGCCAGCAGCGCGCCAGGACTAGCGGGATACTCAGATACGCAGTATTTT	CASSAPGLAGYSDTQYF
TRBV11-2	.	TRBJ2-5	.	TGTGCCAGCAGCTTAGGGGCAGGGGGGCAAGAGACCCAGTACTTC	CASSLGAGGQETQYF
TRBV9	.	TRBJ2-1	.	TGTGCCAGCGAAAGCGTTGAGCAGTTCTTC	CASESVEQFF
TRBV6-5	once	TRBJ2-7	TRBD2	TGTGCCAGCAGTTACTCGGGACTAGCGGGAGGGTACGAGCAGTACTTC	CASSYSGLAGGYEQYF
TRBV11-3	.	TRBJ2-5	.	TGTGCCAGCAGCTTAACCCTAGAAGAGACCCAGTACTTC	CASSLTLEETQYF
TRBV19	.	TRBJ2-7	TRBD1	TGTGCCAGTAGTCCCCGGGACAGGGGGGACGAGCAGTACTTC	CASSPRDRGDEQYF
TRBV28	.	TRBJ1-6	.	TGTGCCAGCAGCGGGGAATCACCCCTCCACTTT	CASSGESPLHF
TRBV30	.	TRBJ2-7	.	TGTGCCTACTGCGGGGGCCCCTACGAGCAGTACTTC	CAYCGGPYEQYF
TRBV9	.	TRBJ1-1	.	TGTGCCAGCAGCGCACACCTGAACACTGAAGCTTTCTTT	CASSAHLNTEAFF
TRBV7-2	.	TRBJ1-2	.	TGTGCCAGCAGCTGGGGGCGGAACTATGGCTACCCCTTC	CASSWGRNYGYPF
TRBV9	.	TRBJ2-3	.	.	CASSVASGTSGRGDNKYF
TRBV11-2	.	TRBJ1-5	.	TGTGCCAGCAGCCAACGAGGTCGGGGTCAGCCCCAGCATTTT	CASSQRGRGQPQHF
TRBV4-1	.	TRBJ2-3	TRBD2	TGCGCCAGCAGCCAAGACCCATCCGCGCCGGGACTAGCGGCCTCCATCACAGATACGCAGTATTTT	CASSQDPSAPGLAASITDTQYF
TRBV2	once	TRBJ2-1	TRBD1	TGTGCCAGCAGTTGGGACAGGATCAACTACAATGAGCAGTTCTTC	CASSWDRINYNEQFF
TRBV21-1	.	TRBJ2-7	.	TGTGCCAGCAGCGGGTACAGACCCAAAATATTGAGCTCCTACGAGCAGTACTTC	CASSGYRPKILSSYEQYF
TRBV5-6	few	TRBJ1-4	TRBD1	TGTGCCAGCAGCCGGACAGGAGGCCTACGAGAAAAACTGTTTTTT	CASSRTGGLREKLFF
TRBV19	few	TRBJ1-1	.	TGTGCCAGTAGGACGGGGACTGAAGCTTTCTTT	CASRTGTEAFF
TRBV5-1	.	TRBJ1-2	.	TGCGCCAGCAGCTTGCCGGAGGCGGGACTCAATGGCTACACCTTC	CASSLPEAGLNGYTF
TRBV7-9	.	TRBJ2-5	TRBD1	TGTGCCAGCAGGCTAAGACAGGGCGAGACCCAGTACTTC	CASRLRQGETQYF
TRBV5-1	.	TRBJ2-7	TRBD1	TGCGCCAGCAGCACGGAAACCCTGGACAGGTCCTACGAGCAGTACTTC	CASSTETLDRSYEQYF
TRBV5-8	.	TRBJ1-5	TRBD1	TGTGCCAGCAGCCGGGGGGACAGGGAAGAGCAGCCCCAGCATTTT	CASSRGDREEQPQHF
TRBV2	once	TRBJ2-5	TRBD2	TGTGCCAGCAGTGAGTCGCCTAGCGGGGGGGAGACCCAGTACTTC	CASSESPSGGETQYF
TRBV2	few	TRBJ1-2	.	TGTGCCAGCAGCGAACAGGGTCAAAATGGCTACACCTTC	CASSEQGQNGYTF
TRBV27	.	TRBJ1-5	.	TGTGCCAGCAGTTTAGGGGAGAATCAGCCCCAGCATTTT	CASSLGENQPQHF
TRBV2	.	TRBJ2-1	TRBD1	TGTGCCAGCAGGGACAGGGACGACTACAATGAGCAGTTCTTC	CASRDRDDYNEQFF
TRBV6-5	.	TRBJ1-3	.	TGTGCCAGCAGTTACTCGAGGGCCTCTGGAAACACCATATATTTT	CASSYSRASGNTIYF
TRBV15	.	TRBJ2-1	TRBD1	TGTGCCACCAGCAGAACCGGGACAGGGGGCAATGAGCAGTTCTTC	CATSRTGTGGNEQFF
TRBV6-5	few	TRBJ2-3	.	TGTGCCAGCAGTTACAGGCGCCAGGGGTCTAGGCAAGCGCAGTATTTT	CASSYRRQGSRQAQYF
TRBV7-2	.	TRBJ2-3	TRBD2	TGTGCCAGCAGCCACGGGGGGGCCCCAGATACGCAGTATTTT	CASSHGGAPDTQYF
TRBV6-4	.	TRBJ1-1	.	TGTGCCAGCAGTACCCTGACAGGTAAGACCTTGAACACTGAAGCTTTCTTT	CASSTLTGKTLNTEAFF
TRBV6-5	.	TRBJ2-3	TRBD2	TGTGCCAGCGTCCCTGCGGGGGGCACAGATACGCAGTATTTT	CASVPAGGTDTQYF
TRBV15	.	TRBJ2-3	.	TGTGCCACCAGCAGGGACACCTCTTTAACAGATACGCAGTATTTT	CATSRDTSLTDTQYF
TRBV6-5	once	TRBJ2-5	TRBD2	TGTGCCAGCAGTTACCTTCGGAGGGGAGGGGAGACCCAGTACTTC	CASSYLRRGGETQYF
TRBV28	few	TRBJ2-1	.	TGTGCCAGCAGTTCCCTACGATCGACTAGTGAGGGGTTCTTC	CASSSLRSTSEGFF
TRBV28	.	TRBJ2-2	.	TGTGCCAGCAGAATTCCGACAGGGAACACCGGGGAGCTGTTTTTT	CASRIPTGNTGELFF
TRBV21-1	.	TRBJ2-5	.	TGTGCCAGCAGCAGGTATAGCGGGAGGGAAGAGACCCAGTACTTC	CASSRYSGREETQYF
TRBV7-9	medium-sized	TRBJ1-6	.	TGTGCCAGCAGCTTAGGCAGGGATAATTCACCCCTCCACTTT	CASSLGRDNSPLHF
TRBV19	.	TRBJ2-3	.	TGTGCCAGTAGTATATTTGGGCCTCCAGATACGCAGTATTTT	CASSIFGPPDTQYF
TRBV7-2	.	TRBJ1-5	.	TGTGCCAGCAGCGTCCCAGGGGATCAGCCCCAGCATTTT	CASSVPGDQPQHF
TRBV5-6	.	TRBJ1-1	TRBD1	TGTGCCAGCAGCCCCACAGGGGTTTTGAACACTGAAGCTTTCTTT	CASSPTGVLNTEAFF
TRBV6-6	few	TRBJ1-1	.	TGTGCCAGCACCCTTGCCATCGGGGGTAGCACTGAAGCTTTCTTT	CASTLAIGGSTEAFF
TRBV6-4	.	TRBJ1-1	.	TGTGCCAGCTCAGGGGACAAGAACACTGAAGCTTTCTTT	CASSGDKNTEAFF
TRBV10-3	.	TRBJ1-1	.	TGTGCCATCAATGAGTGGGGGGACACTGAAGCTTTCTTT	CAINEWGDTEAFF
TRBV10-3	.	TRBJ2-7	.	TGTGCCATCAGATTGCAGGGGGGCTCCTACGAGCAGTACTTC	CAIRLQGGSYEQYF
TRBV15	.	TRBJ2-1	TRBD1	TGTGCCACCAGCAGAGGGACAGGAGGTACCTACAATGAGCAGTTCTTC	CATSRGTGGTYNEQFF
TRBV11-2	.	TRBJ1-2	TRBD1	TGTGCCAGCAGTTCGGACAGGGGGCGATGGGGCTATGGCTACACCTTC	CASSSDRGRWGYGYTF